A single sample is the source of the 27 T cell receptor beta chains below, sequenced in a study of T cell responses to AZD1222 COVID-19 vaccine. Sequencing used immunoSEQ multiplex PCR; TCRdb keeps in-frame clones, though not all of them. The data contain roughly 80,000 clones, about 93% of them singletons. The material sequenced was peripheral blood, taken on day 0 of MenACWY control vaccination. The receptors originated from an adult in good health.

This clone was recorded once. The V call is TRBV27, the J call TRBJ1-4, with D unresolved. The CDR3 is 16 amino acids. Germline V gene data show CDR1 as MNHEY and CDR2 as SMNVEV (reference sequence). Trimming cost V 3 bases and J 0 bases, with 11 bases left between them. The CDR3 loop is CASSLGSFATNEKLFF. CDR3 bases: TGTGCCAGCAGTTTGGGGAGTTTTGCAACTAATGAAAAACTGTTTTTT.

The genes are TRBV11-2 and TRBJ1-2; 8 bases line up with TRBD1. Germline values: CDR1 SGHAT, CDR2 FQNNGV. V lost 1 base to trimming and J lost 6 bases; unmatched junction nucleotides: 10. The CDR3 has 16 amino acids. The CDR3 spells CASSLVPGGLVDGYTF. CDR3 bases: TGTGCCAGCAGCTTAGTACCAGGGGGCTTGGTTGATGGCTACACCTTC.

This chain connects TRBV6-5 to TRBJ2-1; D gene uncertain. The germline V gene has CDR1 MNHEY and CDR2 SVGAGI. CDR3 length: 15 amino acids. V was clipped by 5 bases and J by 0 bases, with 11 bases between them. The CDR3, as DNA: TGTGCCAGCAGTCTATCGGCAGCCTCCTACAATGAGCAGTTCTTC. This encodes CASSLSAASYNEQFF.

The chain links TRBV7-9 to TRBJ2-1; 7 nucleotides line up with TRBD2. The V segment lost 5 bases and the J segment 5 bases; nucleotides outside the gene matches: 9. Germline V CDR1 and CDR2: SEHNR, FQNEAQ (reference sequence). The CDR3 spans 15 residues. The CDR3 DNA follows: TGTGCCAGCAGCCGGAGTGGAAGCGGGGACAATGAGCAGTTCTTC. Its translation: CASSRSGSGDNEQFF.

The V gene is TRBV18, the J gene TRBJ1-4, with 9 positions matching TRBD1. Trimming removed 6 bases from V and 5 bases from J; junction bases left unmatched: 10. Germline CDR1 is KGHSH and CDR2 is LQKENI. CDR3 size: 16 residues. CDR3 in amino acids: CASSLNSGTGNEKLFF. CDR3 DNA: TGTGCCAGCTCCCTCAACTCCGGGACAGGGAATGAAAAACTGTTTTTT.

This clone occurred once. The chain combines TRBV18 with TRBJ1-1; D is unclear. Looked up from germline, CDR1 is KGHSH and CDR2 is LQKENI. The CDR3 length is 12 residues. Trimming shortened V by 3 bases and J by 8 bases, and 10 bases separated the two germline ends. CDR3 in DNA: TGTGCCAGCTCACCTATAACGACAGAAGCTTTCTTT. Translating gives CASSPITTEAFF.

The rearrangement joins TRBV28 to TRBJ2-1; the match to TRBD1 covers 7 bases. With V trimmed by 6 bases and J by 9 bases, 8 bases remained unmatched. The germline CDR1 and CDR2 sequences are MDHEN and SYDVKM. The length of the CDR3 is 13 residues. The DNA for the CDR3 is TGTGCCAGCAGCCAGGGACAGTTTGGTGAGCAGTTCTTC. It encodes CASSQGQFGEQFF.

The J gene is TRBJ1-1, the V gene TRBV18; D not certain. Trimming took 3 bases from V and 4 from J, leaving 12 bases between them. CDR3 size: 14 residues. From germline, CDR1 is KGHSH and CDR2 LQKENI. As DNA, the CDR3 is TGTGCCAGCTCACCGGAAGGTTTAGGCACTGAAGCTTTCTTT. Its protein product is CASSPEGLGTEAFF.

This chain links TRBV30 with TRBJ1-1, with D tentatively TRBD1 (6 bases). Germline lookup yields CDR1 GTSNPN and CDR2 SVGIG (reference sequence). V lost 3 bases, J lost 7 bases, and 27 bases lay in between. The CDR3 covers 17 residues. CDR3 amino acids: CAWSIWGAEAAAIEAFF. CDR3 nucleotide sequence: TGTGCCTGGAGCATATGGGGGGCGGAGGCAGCAGCTATTGAAGCTTTCTTT.

This sequence joins TRBV20-1 and TRBJ2-1; D remains unclear. CDR3 size: 11 residues. V dropped 1 base and J dropped 6 bases, with 4 bases sitting between them. Germline assignment: CDR1 DFQATT and CDR2 SNEGSKA (reference sequence). CDR3 residues: CSARGGNEQFF. The CDR3 DNA is TGCAGTGCTAGAGGGGGCAATGAGCAGTTCTTC.

V and J are TRBV12-3 or TRBV12-4 and TRBJ2-7; maybe TRBD1 (5 bases). This CDR3 has 13 amino acids. V gave up 5 bases and J gave up 0 bases, with 8 bases separating them. The DNA for the CDR3 is TGTGCCAGCAGTCCCCAGGGCTCCTACGAGCAGTACTTC. It yields the protein CASSPQGSYEQYF.

The chain recombines TRBV30 with TRBJ1-2; the D gene is possibly TRBD1 (5 bases). V lost 4 bases and J 8 bases, leaving 20 bases between the germline ends. The CDR3 is 14 residues long. Germline V gene data show CDR1 as GTSNPN and CDR2 as SVGIG (reference sequence). The CDR3 sequence is CAWTKSEEGRGYTF. DNA of the CDR3: TGTGCCTGGACTAAATCCGAGGAGGGGAGAGGCTACACCTTC. The full variable domain, in which reference TRBV30 and TRBJ1-2 provide the parts outside the CDR3, is SQTIHQWPATLVQPVGSPLSLECTVEGTSNPNLYWYRQAAGRGLQLLFYSVGIGQISSEVPQNLSASRPQDRQFILSSKKLLLSDSGFYLCAWTKSEEGRGYTFGSGTRLTVV.

V usage is TRBV12-3 or TRBV12-4 and J usage is TRBJ2-1; TRBD1 agrees at 7 bases. V lost 4 bases and J lost 14; bases outside the gene matches: 5. This CDR3 is built from 11 residues. In nucleotides, the CDR3 is TGTGCCAGCAGTTCGGGACAGTCTGAGTTCTTC. This encodes CASSSGQSEFF.

J is TRBJ1-5 and V is TRBV6-4; possible D gene TRBD1, 6 bases. The CDR3 runs 18 residues. The germline CDR1 and CDR2 sequences are MRHNA and SNTAGT. V lost 10 bases and J lost 6, with 31 bases in between. The CDR3 protein is CATPSETGRPRVGQPQHF. DNA for the CDR3: TGTGCCACCCCTTCCGAGACAGGTAGACCGCGAGTAGGTCAGCCCCAGCATTTT.

This chain links TRBV5-5 with TRBJ1-5, with a possible D match to TRBD1 (5 bases). Germline CDR1 is SGHKS and CDR2 is YYEKEE (reference sequence). Trimming stripped 4 bases from V and 0 bases from J, with 23 bases between. The CDR3 runs to 19 residues. The CDR3, as DNA: TGTGCCAGCAGCCCCTATTTTGACAGCAAATCTTATAGCAATCAGCCCCAGCATTTT. Translated, it gives CASSPYFDSKSYSNQPQHF.

The rearrangement joins TRBV24-1 to TRBJ2-3, with 7 bases identical to TRBD2. After removal of 12 bases from V and 0 bases from J, the junction contained 5 bases not matched to a gene. CDR3 length equals 13 residues. Germline-derived CDR1 and CDR2 are KGHDR and SFDVKD. The CDR3 sequence is CAASSGSTDTQYF. CDR3 nucleotides: TGTGCCGCATCTAGCGGTAGCACAGATACGCAGTATTTT.

The gene calls are TRBV6-5 and TRBJ1-1; 9 bases line up with TRBD1. The CDR3 is 13 residues long. The germline CDR1 and CDR2 sequences are MNHEY and SVGAGI. J was trimmed by 11 bases and V by 4 bases; bases with no gene match: 8. The CDR3 sequence is CASSSTGGFEAFF. The DNA for the CDR3 is TGTGCCAGCAGTTCAACAGGGGGCTTCGAGGCTTTCTTT.

In this sample, this clone turned up a few times. The gene calls are TRBV4-3 and TRBJ2-1, with D hard to call. Germline CDR1 reads LGHNA; CDR2 reads YSLEER. There are 12 residues in the CDR3. Trimming pared 1 base from V and 9 bases from J, leaving 7 bases between. The CDR3 DNA reads as TGCGCCAGCAGCCAAGGGGTAGGTGAGCAGTTCTTC. This translates into CASSQGVGEQFF.

V usage is TRBV27 and J usage is TRBJ1-2; D gene unclear. CDR3 size: 14 residues. CDR1 MNHEY and CDR2 SMNVEV come from the germline V gene (reference sequence). V was clipped by 4 bases and J by 0 bases, with 9 bases between them. Here the CDR3 DNA reads TGTGCCAGCAGTTCGACAATGACTAACTATGGCTACACCTTC. It codes for CASSSTMTNYGYTF.

V is TRBV15 and J is TRBJ1-4, with D hard to call. The CDR3 runs to 13 residues. Germline CDR1 is LNHNV and CDR2 is YYDKDF (reference sequence). V lost 3 bases to trimming and J lost 8 bases, with 10 bases between them. CDR3 DNA sequence: TGTGCCACCAGCAGTGAGGGCCAGGAAAAACTGTTTTTT. Protein: CATSSEGQEKLFF.

The rearrangement joins TRBV19 to TRBJ2-1, with 11 bases that match TRBD2. The CDR3 sequence is 15 residues long. CDR1 is LNHDA, CDR2 SQIVND, per germline (reference sequence). The trim removed 3 bases at V and 7 bases at J, leaving 5 bases unmatched. The CDR3 sequence is CASSMTSGVRNEQFF. The DNA for the CDR3 is TGTGCCAGTAGTATGACTAGCGGGGTGAGGAATGAGCAGTTCTTC.

The chain uses TRBV10-2 and TRBJ1-6; D unclear. This CDR3 has 12 amino acids. The V end was cut by 2 bases, the J end by 9 bases, with 5 bases between. Germline V CDR1 and CDR2: WSHSY, SAAADI. The CDR3 DNA is TGCGCCAGCAGTGAGCGCGGTTCACCCCTCCACTTT. Translation gives CASSERGSPLHF.

The V gene is TRBV7-2, the J gene TRBJ1-3, with D tentatively TRBD1 (6 bases). Per the germline V gene, CDR1 is SGHTA and CDR2 is FQGNSA. Trimming shortened V by 2 bases and J by 8 bases, and 16 bases separated the two germline ends. The length of the CDR3 is 15 residues. The CDR3: CASSLRASEGDTIYF. The DNA of the CDR3 is TGTGCCAGCAGCTTAAGGGCTTCCGAGGGGGACACCATATATTTT.

The rearrangement joins TRBV6-6 to TRBJ1-2; 9 bases are a match to TRBD1. The V and J ends lost 6 bases and 4 bases, in that order; junction bases with no gene match: 9. From germline, CDR1 is MNHNY and CDR2 SVGAGI (reference sequence). This CDR3 spans 15 amino acids. The CDR3 spells CASSPGQGMVYGYTF. In DNA form, the CDR3 reads TGTGCCAGCAGCCCAGGACAGGGGATGGTCTATGGCTACACCTTC.

This rearrangement joins TRBV6-5 to TRBJ2-5; D perhaps matches TRBD2 (5 bases). This CDR3 comprises 12 residues. The germline V and J ends were trimmed by 7 bases and 7 bases, with 13 bases remaining between them. Germline lookup yields CDR1 MNHEY and CDR2 SVGAGI. DNA for the CDR3: TGTGCCAGCAAGTGGGATCGGGGGACCCAGTACTTC. It yields the protein CASKWDRGTQYF.

V gene TRBV6-4 combines with J gene TRBJ2-1; TRBD1 is a possible D gene (5 bases). The germline V and J ends were trimmed by 5 bases and 5 bases, with 13 bases remaining between them. Germline values: CDR1 MRHNA, CDR2 SNTAGT. The CDR3 is 14 amino acids. The chain's CDR3 is CASSMRIGDNEQFF. The CDR3 DNA is TGTGCCAGCAGTATGAGAATAGGGGACAATGAGCAGTTCTTC.

This chain uses TRBV27 with TRBJ1-1; 8 nucleotides align to TRBD1. Trimming removed 7 bases from V and 7 bases from J; junction bases left unmatched: 17. Germline V gene data show CDR1 as MNHEY and CDR2 as SMNVEV (reference sequence). The CDR3 runs to 16 residues. CDR3 loop: CASKISPSGGDREAFF. CDR3 sequence (DNA): TGTGCCAGCAAAATTTCGCCCTCAGGGGGCGACCGTGAAGCTTTCTTT.